This T cell receptor (beta chain) is drawn from a study of Graves' ophthalmopathy and Graves' hyperthyroidism (dated by TCRdb to the late 2010s). Looking at the study overall: Peripheral blood was collected before any treatment was given, at the time of initial diagnosis. T-cell repertoires of thyroid tissue and blood were compared in several hyperthyroidism patients. The 100 discovery patients were divided at random into training and test sets in a 7:3 ratio. An independent validation cohort was composed of fewer than 20 hyperthyroidism patients and around 16 patients who later progressed from hyperthyroidism to ophthalmopathy. In total, around 130 blood samples were TCR-sequenced: 40 to 45 ophthalmopathy, some 75 hyperthyroidism and some 17 hyperthyroidism-to-ophthalmopathy patients. TCR beta repertoire signatures were used to distinguish Graves' ophthalmopathy from Graves' hyperthyroidism and to predict progression to ophthalmopathy. Once sampling was done, hyperthyroidism patients were given methimazole at a starting dose of 30 mg daily, while ophthalmopathy patients were given high-dose intravenous methylprednisolone. A discovery set of more than 90 patients (43 ophthalmopathy, about 58 stable hyperthyroidism) was enrolled to explore V-J signatures distinguishing ophthalmopathy from hyperthyroidism.

Hyperthyroidism was considered stable if no progression to ophthalmopathy occurred within 18 months of follow-up. Patients with hyperthyroidism were aged 18 to 65 years, had been newly diagnosed, and had a disease duration of less than 2 months. Patients with other autoimmune diseases, uncontrolled infections, pregnancy or lactation were excluded. Clinical symptoms, serum thyroxine, TRAb, thyroid ultrasound and orbital computed tomography were used for diagnosis. PBMCs were isolated from 7.5 to 10 ml of fresh peripheral blood by Ficoll-Paque density gradient centrifugation. Total RNA was extracted using Trizol reagent, and RNA quality was checked on an Agilent 2100 Bioanalyzer. For repertoire sequencing, the TCR beta CDR3 regions were amplified from RNA transcripts. The first round was an RT-PCR using HTBI primers with the Qiagen OneStep RT-PCR kit, and this first round was followed by a second-round multiplex PCR, then size selection and purification. Sequencing of the libraries was carried out on an Illumina HiSeq2000 in paired-end mode with 100 bp reads. As for the original processing: SOAPnuke was used to process the reads, removing any read that contained adapters or uncalled bases, had a mean Phred below 15, or lacked an exact match to the constant primer or identifier. High-quality paired reads were merged with COPE v1.2.5. Each unique nucleotide sequence was defined as a clonotype, and clonotypes were aligned to IMGT TRB V, D and J references with MiTCR v1.1. Only V-J combinations with frequency above 0.0001 were analysed, covering around 99% of repertoires. For each V-J combination, a TCR clonal expansion and chaos score was defined as F50 clonal expansion divided by the chaos observed in the TCRdist matrix. Welch's t-statistics and random forest were used to narrow the features down to 10 to 15 V-J combinations, which were then fed into a naive Bayes classifier. The similarity between thyroid and blood repertoires was quantified using the Morisita-Horn index. TCRdb applied fastp at Q25 and MiXCR to the public reads, then kept only in-frame beta chains. Under each unique CDR3 protein, matching rows form one entry showing the most common genes and DNA. The V and J calls here are based on TCRdb, not the publication. This sample is represented by 400,000 or so distinct CDR3 sequences; 15% of them were singletons. The ten largest make up approximately 7% of the sample.

Findings and caveats that apply to the study as a whole: In validation, the model predicted ophthalmopathy progression with about 70% sensitivity and approximately 78% specificity; around twelve predicted patients were CT-confirmed with GO in a median of approximately 6.5 months. No statistical method was used to set the sample size in advance, and the investigators knew which group each participant was assigned to. Most of the expanded thyroid clonotypes with a frequency above 0.001 were also detected in blood, and it was suggested that the thyroid immune response may be reflected by blood repertoires. The 13-signature model separated ophthalmopathy from stable hyperthyroidism with approximately 90% sensitivity and around 84% specificity in cross-validation, and 80%/75% in the test set.

With regard to this clonotype: This clone's antigen is unknown. No qualities accompany the bases; no much larger clone lies one base away.

There are 13 amino acids in the CDR3, from cysteine to phenylalanine inclusive. Only the CDR3 part of the read is kept: 39 bases, read in frame from the first base. Per the germline V gene, SNHLY is the CDR1 and FYNNEI is the CDR2. The V end loses 2 bases and the J end loses 4 bases, and a stretch of 8 bases separates them. Recombination linked TRBV2 to TRBJ1-2; the D gene cannot be resolved reliably. This receptor was obtained from a woman aged 18-29 years with stable Graves' hyperthyroidism. Donor details come from another sample of the same person, matched by shared clones. The material sequenced was peripheral blood. The CDR3 reads as follows: CASSETGFYGYTF. The nucleotide sequence is TGTGCCAGCAGTGAAACCGGATTCTATGGCTACACCTTC.